One and the same sample provided the 5 T cell receptor beta chains below, sequenced in a study of blood T cell repertoires in COVID-19 (TCRdb year 2020). The library was generated by the immunoSEQ multiplex PCR assay. What TCRdb holds here is the immuneACCESS table cut down to in-frame rearrangements. Part of the clones is not present; checked against another copy, under half of the missing clones reflect an unresolved V gene, and the others are unexplained. Within this sample are 250,000 to 350,000 clones, with 70% to 90% of them counted one time only. The top ten hold 7.8% of the sample. Sequencing was carried out using peripheral blood. The origin of the receptors is a woman aged 45 to 65 who had recovered from COVID-19.

V usage is TRBV28 and J usage is TRBJ1-5; the D is unclear. CDR1 MDHEN and CDR2 SYDVKM come from the germline V gene. V lost 3 bases and J 3 bases, leaving 9 bases between the germline ends. This CDR3 region has 14 residues. Here the CDR3 DNA reads TGTGCCAGCAGTTTCTTTAGACACAATCAGCCCCAGCATTTT. Its translation: CASSFFRHNQPQHF.

The chain links TRBV5-4 to TRBJ2-3; 10 bases fit TRBD2. Germline lookup yields CDR1 SGHNT and CDR2 YYREEE (reference sequence). V gave up 2 bases and J gave up 6 bases; unmatched junction bases: 9. The CDR3 contains 16 residues. The CDR3 sequence is CASSFQRGGLRDTQYF. As DNA, the CDR3 is TGTGCCAGCAGCTTCCAGCGGGGGGGGCTTAGGGATACGCAGTATTTT.

A remark on this clone: Distinct nucleotide sequences in the sample also encode this CDR3. The chain carries TRBV30 and TRBJ1-1; D is possibly TRBD1 (5 bases). Trimming removed 0 bases from V and 4 bases from J, with 12 bases in between. The germline V gene encodes CDR1 GTSNPN and CDR2 SVGIG (reference sequence). CDR3 length equals 14 residues. The CDR3 nucleotides read TGTGCCTGGAGTGTAGGGCAGGGAACCACTGAAGCTTTCTTT. Translation: CAWSVGQGTTEAFF.

This chain links TRBV29-1 with TRBJ1-2; D is perhaps TRBD1 (6 bases). V was shortened by 0 bases and J by 5 bases, with 13 bases between the two germline ends. The CDR3 consists of 14 residues. CDR1 is SQVTM and CDR2 is ANQGSEA in the germline V gene. The CDR3 reads CSVEESRGAYGYTF. DNA of the CDR3: TGCAGCGTTGAAGAGTCACGGGGGGCTTATGGCTACACCTTC.

V usage is TRBV19 and J usage is TRBJ2-3; 9 bases align to TRBD1. V lost 5 bases, J lost 6 bases, and 6 bases stayed unmatched. The CDR3 is 14 amino acids. The germline CDR1 and CDR2 sequences are LNHDA and SQIVND (reference sequence). The CDR3 nucleotides read TGTGCCAGTAGTTCACAGGGGGCAGGGGATACGCAGTATTTT. As protein: CASSSQGAGDTQYF.